The clone carrying this TCR beta chain was recorded a few times. These data come from a study of shared clonotypes between healthy human individuals. At the level of the study: The composition of the donors was a couple of women and three men aged 18 to 49.

The germline gives CDR1 MNHNY, CDR2 SVGAGI (reference sequence). CDR3 length equals 15 residues. Trimming cost V 5 bases and J 3 bases; bases outside gene matches: 6. Caucasian adults living in Nashville, Tennessee, provided all samples. As processed by the authors: Junction-only immunoSEQ sequences carried no quality scores, so filtering differed. The method was immunoSEQ multiplex PCR; TCRdb's version includes in-frame clones alone and lacks a portion of them. V and J calls and clone size are copied from that table; D and trimming were computed from the DNA. The sample comprises around 120,000 clones, 65% to 75% of which are singletons, and approximately 25% rests with the top ten.

The sequence came from a young woman in good health. Sequenced material: memory CD8+ T cells sorted from blood. The sample's subset: CD45RO+ cells pooled with CCR7-negative TemRA cells. The chain has TRBV6-6 and TRBJ2-2; 7 bases agree with TRBD1. The CDR3 region is CASSDGTGDTGELFF. The CDR3 nucleotides are TGTGCCAGCAGTGATGGCACAGGGGACACCGGGGAGCTGTTTTTT.